This entry is about one T cell receptor (beta chain). As yet, its antigen is unknown. These data are taken from a study of cytomegalovirus exposure and HLA in healthy donors. In the PCR, 60 Vbeta and 13 Jbeta primers were used. TCRdb's table, derived via immunoSEQ multiplex PCR, lists solely in-frame clones and lacks some. This table has roughly 100,000 clones, roughly four fifths appearing once. The CDR3 is made up of 17 amino acids. Germline assignment: CDR1 MGHRA and CDR2 YSYEKL. V was clipped by 2 bases and J by 5 bases; unmatched bases: 14. Study-level findings and limits: The study dropped some indistinguishable V segments, TRBV6-2 and TRBV6-3 among them. Presence/absence analyses assumed roughly uniform sequencing depth across donors. Whilst most TCR sequences proved rare, a subset of public TCRs occurred across many donors.

At sampling all donors were nominally healthy, likely with unrecorded immune exposures. The chain combines TRBV4-1 with TRBJ1-1; 7 positions match TRBD1. This clonotype originated in a man between 35 and 55 years old in good health and CMV-seropositive. Sample: PBMCs. In DNA, the CDR3 is TGCGCCAGCAGCCAAATCGCGTCGGACAGGTTGGGGACTGAAGCTTTCTTT. Encoded protein: CASSQIASDRLGTEAFF.